The 20 T cell receptor beta chains given below trace back to one sample, sequenced in a study of shared clonotypes between healthy human individuals. Here immunoSEQ multiplex PCR was the method, and the copy in TCRdb shows in-frame clones only, minus some. The sample lists 2 million to 2.5 million clones, around 95% occurring once. The specimen sequenced was naive CD4+ T cells sorted from blood. Subset reported: CD45RA+ positively selected. The receptors here all came from a man between 18 and 35 years old in good health.

The gene calls are TRBV28 and TRBJ1-6; 9 bases fit TRBD1. CDR1 and CDR2 (germline): MDHEN, SYDVKM. J lost 18 bases, V lost 5 bases, and 5 bases had no gene match. CDR3 length: 11 residues. DNA of the CDR3: TGTGCCAGCAGTCCGGGACAGGGCTCCCACTTT. It is translated as CASSPGQGSHF. The full variable domain, in which reference TRBV28 and TRBJ1-6 provide the parts outside the CDR3, is DVKVTQSSRYLVKRTGEKVFLECVQDMDHENMFWYRQDPGLGLRLIYFSYDVKMKEKGDIPEGYSVSREKKERFSLILESASTNQTSMYLCASSPGQGSHFGNGTRLTVT.

CDR3 coding DNA: TGTGCCAGCAGTGAATCGGGCAGGGGGGGTAAGGGAAACATTCAGTACTTC. Residues: CASSESGRGGKGNIQYF. J is TRBJ2-4 and V is TRBV25-1; D possibly matches TRBD1 or TRBD2 (7 bases each). V lost 1 base and J 6 bases, leaving 19 bases between the germline ends. This CDR3 has 17 amino acids. Germline V lookup: CDR1 MGHDK, CDR2 SYGVNS.

The genes are TRBV2 and TRBJ2-7; 10 bases fit TRBD2. CDR1 is SNHLY and CDR2 is FYNNEI in the germline V gene. After removal of 2 bases from V and 2 bases from J, the junction contained 12 bases not matched to a gene. This CDR3 has 18 residues. The CDR3 is CASSERIPPSGSAYEQYF. The CDR3 bases are TGTGCCAGCAGTGAAAGAATCCCCCCTAGCGGGAGTGCCTACGAGCAGTACTTC.

The V gene is TRBV7-9, the J gene TRBJ2-7, with 8 bases lining up with TRBD1. This CDR3 has 14 residues. The junction had 9 bases not matched to a gene; V was cut back by 5 bases and J by 6 bases. From germline, CDR1 is SEHNR and CDR2 FQNEAQ (reference sequence). This chain's CDR3 is CASSPRTGQREQYF. The CDR3, as DNA: TGTGCCAGCAGCCCGAGGACAGGGCAGCGCGAGCAGTACTTC. The variable domain in full, completed from reference TRBV7-9 and TRBJ2-7, reads DTGVSQNPRHKITKRGQNVTFRCDPISEHNRLYWYRQTLGQGPEFLTYFQNEAQLEKSRLLSDRFSAERPKGSFSTLEIQRTEQGDSAMYLCASSPRTGQREQYFGPGTRLTVT.

V usage is TRBV9 and J usage is TRBJ2-7; D is unresolved. In germline, CDR1 is SGDLS, CDR2 YYNGEE. The CDR3 contains 13 residues. V was trimmed by 0 bases and J by 3 bases, leaving 7 bases between them. The CDR3 loop is CASSVAEDYEQYF. Here the CDR3 DNA reads TGTGCCAGCAGCGTAGCAGAGGACTACGAGCAGTACTTC.

This sequence joins TRBV7-9 and TRBJ2-5; D possibly corresponds to TRBD2 (5 bases). Germline V gene lookup returns CDR1 SEHNR and CDR2 FQNEAQ (reference sequence). The CDR3 sequence is 13 residues long. V shed 3 bases and J shed 5 bases, with 10 bases lying between them. DNA of the CDR3: TGTGCCAGCAGCTTCGAGCGGCGGGAGACCCAGTACTTC. This encodes CASSFERRETQYF. Based on the CDR3 plus reference TRBV7-9 and TRBJ2-5, the full variable domain is DTGVSQNPRHKITKRGQNVTFRCDPISEHNRLYWYRQTLGQGPEFLTYFQNEAQLEKSRLLSDRFSAERPKGSFSTLEIQRTEQGDSAMYLCASSFERRETQYFGPGTRLLVL.

The chain employs TRBV29-1 and TRBJ2-2; 7 bases are shared with TRBD1. The trim removed 4 bases at V and 6 bases at J, leaving 11 bases unmatched. This CDR3 spans 15 amino acids. Germline V gives CDR1 SQVTM, CDR2 ANQGSEA. The CDR3 nucleotides read TGCAGCGTTGGAGATGAGGGGGCGACGGCCGGGGAGCTGTTTTTT. Translation: CSVGDEGATAGELFF.

This clone has only one observation. The chain has TRBV6-4 and TRBJ1-6, with 7 bases aligning to TRBD1. Germline V gives CDR1 MRHNA, CDR2 SNTAGT. J was trimmed by 8 bases and V by 8 bases; bases with no gene match: 6. The length of the CDR3 is 13 residues. The chain's CDR3 is CASDGQVYSPLHF. In nucleotides, the CDR3 is TGTGCCAGCGACGGACAGGTTTATTCACCCCTCCACTTT.

V and J are TRBV7-3 and TRBJ1-2; D call uncertain. The CDR3 is 15 residues long. Germline V gene sequence: CDR1 SGHTA, CDR2 FQGTGA. V was clipped by 5 bases and J by 4 bases, with 17 bases between them. This CDR3 is CASSPRAESPYGYTF. The CDR3 DNA reads TGTGCCAGCAGCCCCCGGGCAGAAAGTCCCTATGGCTACACCTTC. Full variable domain (outside the CDR3, taken from reference TRBV7-3 and TRBJ1-2): GAGVSQTPSNKVTEKGKYVELRCDPISGHTALYWYRQSLGQGPEFLIYFQGTGAADDSGLPNDRFFAVRPEGSVSTLKIQRTERGDSAVYLCASSPRAESPYGYTFGSGTRLTVV.

The chain employs TRBV6-5 and TRBJ2-2; possible D gene TRBD2, 6 bases. Germline CDR1 reads MNHEY; CDR2 reads SVGAGI. This CDR3 has 16 residues. V was trimmed by 3 bases and J by 5 bases, leaving 16 bases between them. The CDR3 region has the DNA TGTGCCAGCAGTTATTTAACTAGCTGGAAGACCGGGGAGCTGTTTTTT. Its translation is CASSYLTSWKTGELFF.

The chain recombines TRBV27 with TRBJ2-7; D is ambiguous. The length of the CDR3 is 16 residues. Between the trimmed V and J ends, which lost 2 bases and 0 bases, there was a span of 14 bases. Per the germline V gene, CDR1 is MNHEY and CDR2 is SMNVEV (reference sequence). CDR3 in DNA: TGTGCCAGCAGTTTAGGGGAAGGGTTCCGCTCCTACGAGCAGTACTTC. Its translation is CASSLGEGFRSYEQYF.

The chain uses TRBV19 and TRBJ2-2, with 7 positions matching TRBD2. The V gene's germline CDR1 is LNHDA and CDR2 SQIVND (reference sequence). The junction had 2 bases not matched to a gene; V was cut back by 0 bases and J by 4 bases. The CDR3 extends over 15 amino acids. DNA for the CDR3: TGTGCCAGTAGTATAGAGGGCGGGGGCACCGGGGAGCTGTTTTTT. The encoded protein is CASSIEGGGTGELFF.

This clone has only a few counts. J is TRBJ1-2 and V is TRBV19; TRBD1 agrees at 8 bases. This CDR3 is built from 15 residues. Trimming took 5 bases from V and 2 from J; bases not matched to a gene: 7. Germline V lookup: CDR1 LNHDA, CDR2 SQIVND (reference sequence). This chain's CDR3 is CASSSGQGVNYGYTF. Written as DNA, the CDR3 is TGTGCCAGTAGTTCCGGACAGGGCGTCAACTATGGCTACACCTTC. Together with reference TRBV19 and TRBJ1-2, the CDR3 gives the full variable domain: DGGITQSPKYLFRKEGQNVTLSCEQNLNHDAMYWYRQDPGQGLRLIYYSQIVNDFQKGDIAEGYSVSREKKESFPLTVTSAQKNPTAFYLCASSSGQGVNYGYTFGSGTRLTVV.

In DNA form, the CDR3 reads TGCGCCAGCAGCCCGGGACAGAAGGATTCACCCCTCCACTTT. This translates into CASSPGQKDSPLHF. The genes are TRBV5-1 and TRBJ1-6; 7 bases align to TRBD1. The germline CDR1 and CDR2 sequences are SGHRS and YFSETQ. This CDR3 has 14 amino acids. J was trimmed by 8 bases and V by 4 bases; bases with no gene match: 6.

This clone was counted only a few times. The chain couples TRBV29-1 to TRBJ1-2; D remains unclear. This CDR3 comprises 10 residues. In germline, CDR1 is SQVTM, CDR2 ANQGSEA. Between the trimmed V and J ends, which lost 4 bases and 6 bases, there was a span of 6 bases. The chain's CDR3 is CSVVGDGYTF. CDR3 in DNA: TGCAGCGTTGTCGGGGATGGCTACACCTTC.

The chain is built from TRBV18 and TRBJ1-6, with no clear D. The CDR3 runs 16 residues. The germline gives CDR1 KGHSH, CDR2 LQKENI. V gave up 2 bases and J gave up 1 base, with 9 bases separating them. CDR3 sequence reads: CASSPYEGSYNSPLHF. In DNA, the CDR3 is TGTGCCAGCTCACCATACGAAGGTTCCTATAATTCACCCCTCCACTTT. The full variable domain, its missing parts supplied by reference TRBV18 and TRBJ1-6, is NAGVMQNPRHLVRRRGQEARLRCSPMKGHSHVYWYRQLPEEGLKFMVYLQKENIIDESGMPKERFSAEFPKEGPSILRIQQVVRGDSAAYFCASSPYEGSYNSPLHFGNGTRLTVT.

The V and J genes are TRBV19 and TRBJ2-3, with D possibly called TRBD1 or TRBD2 (5 bases each). The CDR3 is 14 amino acids. Germline CDR1 LNHDA, CDR2 SQIVND (reference sequence). Trimming pared 3 bases from V and 4 bases from J, leaving 11 bases between. CDR3 sequence reads: CASSMNRGADTQYF. The DNA of the CDR3 is TGTGCCAGTAGTATGAATAGAGGGGCAGATACGCAGTATTTT. Variable domain in full (rest from reference TRBV19 and TRBJ2-3): DGGITQSPKYLFRKEGQNVTLSCEQNLNHDAMYWYRQDPGQGLRLIYYSQIVNDFQKGDIAEGYSVSREKKESFPLTVTSAQKNPTAFYLCASSMNRGADTQYFGPGTRLTVL.

The chain employs TRBV6-1 and TRBJ1-5; unclear D gene. The V gene lost 2 bases and the J gene lost 0 bases, with 11 bases spanning the gap. Germline CDR1 is MNHNS and CDR2 is SASEGT. The CDR3 totals 16 residues. The CDR3 is CASSENEWYSNQPQHF. The CDR3 DNA follows: TGTGCCAGCAGTGAAAATGAATGGTATAGCAATCAGCCCCAGCATTTT.

The chain links TRBV5-1 to TRBJ2-1; D unresolved. The CDR3 is 15 residues long. V lost 0 bases to trimming and J lost 3 bases, with 10 bases between them. Germline values: CDR1 SGHRS, CDR2 YFSETQ. The CDR3 loop reads CASSLAAPSYNEQFF. CDR3 bases: TGCGCCAGCAGCTTGGCGGCACCTAGCTACAATGAGCAGTTCTTC.

The chain recombines TRBV6-6 with TRBJ1-5; 9 positions agree with TRBD1. This CDR3 spans 16 amino acids. Per germline, CDR1 MNHNY and CDR2 SVGAGI (reference sequence). The V gene end was trimmed by 2 bases and the J gene end by 4 bases; junction bases not matched to a gene: 6. CDR3 coding DNA: TGTGCCAGCAGTTACCGGACAGGGGAGATTAATCAGCCCCAGCATTTT. This encodes CASSYRTGEINQPQHF.